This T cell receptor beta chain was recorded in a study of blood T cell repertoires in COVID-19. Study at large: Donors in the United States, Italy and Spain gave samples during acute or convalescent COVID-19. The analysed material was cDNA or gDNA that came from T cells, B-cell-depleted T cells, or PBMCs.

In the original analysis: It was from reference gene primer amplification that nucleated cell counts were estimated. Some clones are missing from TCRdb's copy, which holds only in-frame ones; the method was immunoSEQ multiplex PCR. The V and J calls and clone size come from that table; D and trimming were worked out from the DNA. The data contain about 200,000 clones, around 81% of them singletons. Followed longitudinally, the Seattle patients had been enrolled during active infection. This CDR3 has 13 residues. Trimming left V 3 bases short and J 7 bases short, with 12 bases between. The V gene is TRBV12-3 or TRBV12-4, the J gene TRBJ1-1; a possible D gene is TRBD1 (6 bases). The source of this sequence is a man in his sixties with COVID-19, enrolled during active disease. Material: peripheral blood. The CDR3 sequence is CASSLGALNEAFF. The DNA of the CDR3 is TGTGCCAGCAGTTTGGGGGCATTGAATGAAGCTTTCTTT.